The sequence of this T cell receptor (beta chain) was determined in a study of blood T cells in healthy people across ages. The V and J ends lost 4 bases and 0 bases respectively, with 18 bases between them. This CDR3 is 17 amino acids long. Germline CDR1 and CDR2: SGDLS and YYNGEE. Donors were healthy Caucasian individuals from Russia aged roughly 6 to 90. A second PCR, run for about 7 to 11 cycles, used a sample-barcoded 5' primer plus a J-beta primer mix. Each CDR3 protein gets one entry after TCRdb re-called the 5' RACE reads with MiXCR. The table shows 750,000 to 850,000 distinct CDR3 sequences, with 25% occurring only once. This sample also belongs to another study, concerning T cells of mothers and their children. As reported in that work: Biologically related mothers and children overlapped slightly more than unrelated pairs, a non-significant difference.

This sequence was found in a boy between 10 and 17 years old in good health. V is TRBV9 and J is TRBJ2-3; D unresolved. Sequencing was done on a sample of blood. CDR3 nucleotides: TGTGCCAGCAGCCCAGGACCAGGCCCATCTAGCACAGATACGCAGTATTTT. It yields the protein CASSPGPGPSSTDTQYF.